One sample yielded the 19 T cell receptor beta chains listed below, sequenced in a study of shared clonotypes between healthy human individuals. Libraries were prepared by immunoSEQ multiplex PCR; TCRdb keeps only in-frame clonotypes and omits some of them. The table has about 1.5 million clones, around 98% seen once. Sample: naive CD4+ T cells sorted from blood. Subset defined: CD45RA+ positively selected. These receptors all come from a man aged 30 to 39 in good health.

The V call is TRBV28, the J call TRBJ1-5; D is uncertain. This CDR3 contains 13 residues. Trimming cost V 6 bases and J 4 bases, with 10 bases left between them. CDR1 MDHEN and CDR2 SYDVKM come from the germline V gene. CDR3 sequence (DNA): TGTGCCAGCAGCACAGACCTTAATCAGCCCCAGCATTTT. It specifies CASSTDLNQPQHF.

The rearrangement joins TRBV6-4 to TRBJ1-2, with D tentatively TRBD1 (6 bases). Trimming stripped 2 bases from V and 6 bases from J, with 16 bases between. In germline, CDR1 is MRHNA, CDR2 SNTAGT. The length of the CDR3 is 15 residues. CDR3 sequence reads: CASSDGEGEVDGYTF. CDR3 DNA sequence: TGTGCCAGCAGTGACGGGGAGGGGGAGGTCGATGGCTACACCTTC.

V gene TRBV28 combines with J gene TRBJ2-3, with TRBD2 identical over 9 bases. Germline lookup yields CDR1 MDHEN and CDR2 SYDVKM. Unmatched junction bases numbered 11, after V lost 9 bases and J lost 4 bases. The CDR3 has 15 residues. The CDR3 reads CASPPGTSIPDTQYF. CDR3 bases: TGTGCCAGTCCTCCCGGGACTAGCATCCCAGATACGCAGTATTTT.

The chain carries TRBV7-2 and TRBJ1-2; a weak D match, TRBD1 (5 bases). Germline-derived CDR1 and CDR2 are SGHTA and FQGNSA. V lost 1 base to trimming and J lost 4 bases, with 10 bases between them. This CDR3 has 14 amino acids. The CDR3 coding sequence is TGTGCCAGCAGCTTAGACAGGCGCACCTATGGCTACACCTTC. Its translation: CASSLDRRTYGYTF.

A remark on this clone: Other DNA sequences in this sample translate to the same CDR3. The V call is TRBV4-3, the J call TRBJ2-2; D call uncertain. Per germline, CDR1 LGHNA and CDR2 YSLEER. Trimming removed 1 base at V and 5 bases at J, with 8 bases between. This CDR3 comprises 14 residues. CDR3 nucleotides: TGCGCCAGCAGCCAAGCGACTGGAACCGGGGAGCTGTTTTTT. Amino acid sequence: CASSQATGTGELFF.

CDR3 in amino acids: CASSYSQGLYNEQFF. CDR3 sequence (DNA): TGTGCCAGCAGTTACTCGCAGGGACTGTATAATGAGCAGTTCTTC. This chain links TRBV6-5 with TRBJ2-1; D possibly corresponds to TRBD2 (6 bases). V lost 0 bases to trimming and J lost 7 bases, with 13 bases between them. The CDR3 contains 15 residues. Germline V CDR1 and CDR2: MNHEY, SVGAGI.

The chain uses TRBV15 and TRBJ2-3; 11 nucleotides agree with TRBD2. V shed 2 bases and J 1 base; nucleotides not matched to a gene: 5. Germline CDR1 reads LNHNV; CDR2 reads YYDKDF (reference sequence). This CDR3 spans 17 amino acids. Here the CDR3 reads CATSRLAGGSGTDTQYF. DNA of the CDR3: TGTGCCACCAGCAGACTAGCGGGGGGTTCCGGCACAGATACGCAGTATTTT. The variable domain in full, with the rest retrieved from reference TRBV15 and TRBJ2-3, is DAMVIQNPRYQVTQFGKPVTLSCSQTLNHNVMYWYQQKSSQAPKLLFHYYDKDFNNEADTPDNFQSRRPNTSFCFLDIRSPGLGDTAMYLCATSRLAGGSGTDTQYFGPGTRLTVL.

The chain is built from TRBV7-9 and TRBJ2-7, with D tentatively TRBD2 (6 bases). CDR1 and CDR2 from the germline V gene are SEHNR and FQNEAQ (reference sequence). V was trimmed by 7 bases and J by 1 base, leaving 20 bases between them. The CDR3 length is 16 residues. CDR3 coding DNA: TGTGCCAGCACCCAAGGGCGGGAAGCCACATCCTACGAGCAGTACTTC. Translating it yields CASTQGREATSYEQYF.

A word on this clone: Other nucleotide sequences in the sample specify the same CDR3. The chain carries TRBV19 and TRBJ2-1; D is undetermined. V lost 6 bases to trimming and J lost 3 bases, with 6 bases between them. Germline lookup yields CDR1 LNHDA and CDR2 SQIVND (reference sequence). This CDR3 comprises 12 residues. The CDR3 here is CASSGYYNEQFF. The CDR3 nucleotides read TGTGCCAGTAGCGGGTACTACAATGAGCAGTTCTTC.

V usage is TRBV5-1 and J usage is TRBJ2-1; TRBD2 aligns across 16 bases. The CDR3 contains 16 residues. Trimming cost V 4 bases and J 6 bases; bases outside gene matches: 4. Germline V gives CDR1 SGHRS, CDR2 YFSETQ. The CDR3 here is CASSPGLAGGRNEQFF. CDR3 DNA sequence: TGCGCCAGCAGCCCGGGACTAGCGGGAGGGCGCAATGAGCAGTTCTTC.

This chain joins TRBV27 and TRBJ2-7, with 7 bases aligning to TRBD2. Germline V gene data show CDR1 as MNHEY and CDR2 as SMNVEV (reference sequence). The CDR3 extends over 13 amino acids. The J segment lost 3 bases and the V segment lost 9 bases, leaving 8 bases of the junction unmatched. The CDR3 spells CASRREFGYEQYF. For the CDR3, the DNA is TGTGCCAGTCGGCGGGAGTTTGGCTACGAGCAGTACTTC.

This clone was counted a single time. The chain joins TRBV28 to TRBJ1-2, with 9 bases matching TRBD1. The trim removed 6 bases at V and 4 bases at J, leaving 6 bases unmatched. CDR3 length: 14 amino acids. Per germline, CDR1 MDHEN and CDR2 SYDVKM. In nucleotides, the CDR3 is TGTGCCAGCAGCACGGACAGGGGTCTCTATGGCTACACCTTC. As protein: CASSTDRGLYGYTF.

The chain couples TRBV15 to TRBJ2-7; 7 bases are a match to TRBD2. Per the germline V gene, CDR1 is LNHNV and CDR2 is YYDKDF (reference sequence). With 3 bases clipped from V and 5 bases from J, the junction kept 4 bases outside the gene matches. This CDR3 comprises 13 residues. CDR3 bases: TGTGCCACCAGCAGGACTAGCTTGAACGAGCAGTACTTC. Translating it yields CATSRTSLNEQYF.

V is TRBV11-3 and J is TRBJ2-1; D uncertain. V shed 8 bases and J shed 10 bases, with 12 bases lying between them. Germline V gives CDR1 SGHNT, CDR2 YENEEA. This CDR3 comprises 11 residues. CDR3 DNA sequence: TGTGCCAGCCAGCCCATCGGAGAGCAGTTCTTC. This encodes CASQPIGEQFF.

CDR3 sequence: CASSLGQGKLYDEQYF. The CDR3 coding sequence is TGTGCCAGCAGCCTCGGACAGGGCAAACTCTACGACGAGCAGTACTTC. The genes are TRBV7-6 and TRBJ2-7; 8 bases match TRBD1. The ends lost 5 bases at V and 5 bases at J; junction bases unmatched: 14. In germline, CDR1 is SGHVS, CDR2 FNYEAQ. This CDR3 is built from 16 residues.

About this clone: The identical CDR3 is also encoded by other nucleotide sequences in the sample. The J gene is TRBJ2-7, the V gene TRBV9; tentative D call: TRBD2 (5 bases). The CDR3 totals 14 residues. Trimming removed 0 bases from V and 0 bases from J, with 7 bases in between. Germline CDR1 SGDLS, CDR2 YYNGEE. The CDR3 is CASSVDGSSYEQYF. Written as DNA, the CDR3 is TGTGCCAGCAGCGTAGATGGGAGCTCCTACGAGCAGTACTTC.

The chain couples TRBV19 to TRBJ1-5; 8 bases agree with TRBD1. Germline CDR1 LNHDA, CDR2 SQIVND (reference sequence). The CDR3 loop spans 16 amino acids. Trimming removed 1 base from V and 4 bases from J; junction bases left unmatched: 6. This chain's CDR3 is CASSIGFNRGNQPQHF. Written as DNA, the CDR3 is TGTGCCAGTAGTATAGGATTTAACAGGGGGAATCAGCCCCAGCATTTT.

The genes are TRBV5-1 and TRBJ2-3, with TRBD2 identical over 7 bases. The CDR3 totals 15 residues. In germline, CDR1 is SGHRS, CDR2 YFSETQ. V lost 0 bases, J lost 4 bases, and 5 bases stayed unmatched. CDR3 protein: CASSLVGGRADTQYF. CDR3 nucleotide sequence: TGCGCCAGCAGCTTGGTTGGCGGGAGAGCAGATACGCAGTATTTT.

The gene calls are TRBV4-3 and TRBJ1-2; possible D gene TRBD1, 6 bases. Germline values: CDR1 LGHNA, CDR2 YSLEER. Trimming stripped 0 bases from V and 4 bases from J, with 12 bases between. The CDR3 loop spans 15 amino acids. The DNA of the CDR3 is TGCGCCAGCAGCCAAGACAGGGGATGGGGCTATGGCTACACCTTC. As protein: CASSQDRGWGYGYTF.